The T cell receptor beta chain described here comes from a study of CXCR3-negative and CXCR3-positive naive CD8 T cells. Regarding the study as a whole: Hydrophobicity of TRB CDR3s was greater in CXCR3-positive naive cells than in CXCR3-negative naive cells.

CDR3 length: 12 amino acids. The germline V gene has CDR1 DFQATT and CDR2 SNEGSKA (reference sequence). With respect to this clonotype: The antigen is not known.

Libraries were UMI-labeled 5' RACE TRB cDNA. TCRdb reanalyzed the 5' RACE reads and collapses them to one entry per CDR3 protein, without DNA. The listing contains some 150,000 distinct CDR3 sequences. The sequencing input was naive CXCR3+ CD8+ T cells from blood. Subset of the sample: CD45RO-CCR7+CD27+CD95- naive CD8+ T cells expressing CXCR3 (TNR3+). The clonotype originates from a human donor in good health. Some clones in this sample may be carry-over from other donors' samples. The genes are TRBV20-1 and TRBJ2-7. The CDR3 protein is CSARGYSYEQYF.